This T cell receptor (beta chain) stems from a study of neoadjuvant anti-PD-1 for oral cavity cancer. As for the study in general: Patients without progression received a fourth nivolumab dose around day 43, then surgical resection on days 50-56.

This CDR3 is 14 amino acids long. V gave up 5 bases and J gave up 6 bases; unmatched junction bases: 10. CDR1 LNHNV and CDR2 YYDKDF come from the germline V gene (reference sequence). Study-wide results and caveats: TCR analyses covered only three patients per response group.

Time point: after neoadjuvant nivolumab, at surgical resection. Six replicates per PBMC sample, mostly from 480 ng of genomic DNA. The repertoire was sequenced with immunoSEQ multiplex PCR; TCRdb's copy has only in-frame clones and lacks some. The sample yields approximately 42,000 clones, approximately 80% seen once. Worth noting for this clone: The antigen is not known.

The rearrangement uses TRBV15 and TRBJ2-7, with TRBD2 matching over 7 bases. Sequencing was performed on PBMCs, taken after nivolumab (anti-PD-1) treatment. The receptor comes from a person aged 35-80 years with oral cavity squamous cell carcinoma. This chain's CDR3 is CATSPRDGRGEQYF. The DNA of the CDR3 is TGTGCCACCAGCCCTAGAGATGGGAGGGGCGAGCAGTACTTC.